This T cell receptor beta chain was captured in a study of T cells in Graves' hyperthyroidism and ophthalmopathy. This clonotype was seen at least ten times. The CDR3 sequence is 15 residues long. Germline loops: CDR1 ENHRY, CDR2 SYGVKD. Between the trimmed V and J ends, which lost 4 bases and 1 base, there was a span of 14 bases. Amplified regions were TCR beta CDR3 sequences from RNA transcripts. The HTBI set primed first-round TCR CDR3 RT-PCR. MiXCR was run by TCRdb on the multiplex PCR reads, yielding one entry per CDR3 protein. The table lists 800,000 or so distinct CDR3 sequences, roughly 40% of them singletons.

The V call is TRBV10-3, the J call TRBJ2-7, with D possibly TRBD1 on 5 matching bases. The TCR was taken from a man aged 18-30 years with Graves' hyperthyroidism. The source material was blood. The CDR3 bases are TGTGCCATCAGTGTATCTCACAGGCGGTCCTACGAGCAGTACTTC. Its protein is CAISVSHRRSYEQYF.